This T cell receptor beta chain came from a study of somatic mutations in cytotoxic T cells in rheumatoid arthritis. Findings and caveats of the study: A single CD8+ clone exceeded 20% of CD8+ cells in about an eighth of the roughly 60 patients.

As to this clone: Its cognate antigen is unknown.

V was pared by 2 bases and J by 3 bases, with 3 bases of the junction left unmatched. The CDR3 consists of 14 residues. Germline CDR1 SGHTA, CDR2 FQGTGA. The method was immunoSEQ multiplex PCR; TCRdb's version includes in-frame clones alone and lacks a portion of them. The top ten clones hold nearly 9% of a sample with 18,000 or so clones, 82% of them seen once. What was sequenced was CD8+ T cells sorted from blood. The chain uses TRBV7-3 and TRBJ2-5; 7 bases match TRBD1. The clonotype was recovered from an adult with rheumatoid arthritis. The CDR3 sequence: CASSLFGTEETQYF. Written as DNA, the CDR3 is TGTGCCAGCAGCTTATTTGGGACAGAAGAGACCCAGTACTTC. The full variable domain, completed using reference TRBV7-3 and TRBJ2-5, is GAGVSQTPSNKVTEKGKYVELRCDPISGHTALYWYRQSLGQGPEFLIYFQGTGAADDSGLPNDRFFAVRPEGSVSTLKIQRTERGDSAVYLCASSLFGTEETQYFGPGTRLLVL.